The present TCR beta chain was sequenced within a study of shared clonotypes between healthy human individuals (dated by TCRdb to the early 2020s). General notes on the study: The cohort included a few men and a couple of women between 18 and 49 years of age. For each donor, CD4 naive and CD4 memory were each given three plates, CD8 naive was given two plates, and CD8 memory was given one plate. Per donor, leukapheresis produced somewhere between about 0.94 and 8.9 billion PBMCs. To increase sequencing depth and limit assay-specific biases, different laboratories used diverse techniques to prepare libraries and sequence TCR repertoires. Blood TCR repertoires of five healthy adults were deeply sequenced to estimate repertoire size and the extent of clonotype sharing between individuals.

Using the deep immunoSEQ assay, TCR CDR3 regions were amplified from genomic DNA by multiplex PCR. Genomic DNA extracted from each cell subset was distributed evenly over all wells of several immunoSEQ 96-well plates, and each plate served as one replicate. For sorted subsets, each replicate PCR was loaded with around 200 ng genomic DNA, equivalent to 25,000 to 35,000 T cell genomes. Purified libraries were measured with a Qubit 3.0 fluorometer, size-checked on a Bioanalyzer 2100, and measured again with the KAPA Library Quantification kit. A separate single-read 150-cycle Illumina NextSeq 550 flow cell was used to sequence each immunoSEQ 96-well plate. On the authors' methods: Because the immunoSEQ output held only junctional sequences and lacked quality scores, the filtering could not match the filtering applied to full-length reads. Sequences were annotated with PyIR, a Python wrapper for IgBLAST v1.9, and V/J genes and CDR3 were assigned using IMGT germline references. Reads with weak V/J assignments (E-value above 1e-6), missing CDR3, stop codons, out-of-frame junctions, or ambiguous translated residues were removed. V3J clonotypes were defined as sequences sharing an identical inferred V gene, J gene, and CDR3 amino acid sequence. To compute the percentage overlap between repertoires, the number of shared unique clonotypes was divided by the size of the smaller repertoire. Three approaches were used to assess repertoire richness: RTK rarefaction, the Chao1 estimator, and Recon v2.1 estimates of unobserved clonotypes. Generation probabilities were computed with OLGA for all TCRbeta clonotypes obtained by the gDNA method from a handful of donors. TCRdb re-hosts the immuneACCESS table, in-frame sequences only. Its copies lack some clones; in the studies checked, an unresolved V gene accounts for under half of them, and the cause for the rest is not known. V, J and clone size were drawn from that table, and D and trimming were deduced from the DNA. The sample contains under 550,000 clones, 90% to 97% of them found a single time. 0.06% of the sample is taken by the ten largest.

The donors were healthy, HIV-negative adults with no recently reported acute infections or vaccinations. Every donor was a Caucasian adult living in Nashville, Tennessee, USA. CD4+ T cells were enriched by magnetic negative selection, after which naive cells were positively selected on CD45RA and the negative fraction was taken as the memory subset. Blood was collected by leukapheresis, and PBMCs were isolated by Ficoll-Histopaque density gradient centrifugation and then cryopreserved in liquid nitrogen vapor phase. Analytical flow cytometry was used to check the purity and quantity of every magnetically sorted T cell population. From each sorted fraction, genomic DNA was isolated and quantified by UV absorbance on a Nanodrop 2000c. The germline ends are 11 bases apart after V is trimmed by 2 bases and J by 4 bases. CDR3 length: 14 amino acids, cysteine to phenylalanine. The sequence is cut down to CDR3 DNA, 42 bases in frame from base 1. CDR1 is given as SGHRS and CDR2 as YFSETQ, both from the germline V gene.

The investigation overall reported the following: Clonotypes shared by all four sorted-subset donors showed higher generation probabilities than non-shared clonotypes. Naive subsets generally had larger estimated clonotype richness than memory subsets. Only blood was sampled, and tissue TCR repertoires likely differ from those in blood. The genetic and exposure-history diversity represented was limited by the small number of donors. Roughly 5% of naive CD4, roughly 3.5% of naive CD8, 2% to 2.5% of memory CD4, and approximately 0.4% of memory CD8 clonotypes were shared across several donors. Incomplete sequencing was indicated by rarefaction of sorted-subset datasets, despite the large sequencing depth. Pairwise subsampling led to the expectation that sequencing depth would affect the degree of clonotype sharing among donors.

Concerning this clone: Its antigen is still unknown. No qualities accompany the bases; no much larger clone lies one base away.

The chain joins TRBV5-1 to TRBJ2-3; the best D guess is TRBD2, with 6 bases matching. Sequenced material: naive CD4+ T cells sorted from blood. What the cell subset or site label conveys for this sample: CD45RA+ positively selected. The source is a young woman in good health. The DNA reads as follows: TGCGCCAGCAGCTTTAGCGGAGGCTCAGATACGCAGTATTTT. Protein translation: CASSFSGGSDTQYF.